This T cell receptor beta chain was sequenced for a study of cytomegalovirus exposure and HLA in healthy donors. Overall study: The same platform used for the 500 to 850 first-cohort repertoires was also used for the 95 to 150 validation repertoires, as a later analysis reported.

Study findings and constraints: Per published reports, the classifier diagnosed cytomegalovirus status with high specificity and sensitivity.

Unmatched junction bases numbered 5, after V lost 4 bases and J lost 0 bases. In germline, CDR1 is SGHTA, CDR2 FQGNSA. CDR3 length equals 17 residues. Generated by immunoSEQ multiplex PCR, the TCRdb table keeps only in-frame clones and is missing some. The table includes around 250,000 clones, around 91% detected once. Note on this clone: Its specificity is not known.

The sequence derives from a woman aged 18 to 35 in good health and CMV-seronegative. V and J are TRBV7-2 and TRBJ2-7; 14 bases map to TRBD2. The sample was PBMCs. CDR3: CASSYGTSGGPSYEQYF. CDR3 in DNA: TGTGCCAGCAGCTACGGGACTAGCGGGGGTCCCTCCTACGAGCAGTACTTC.